This T cell receptor (beta chain) was sequenced for a study of T cells in narcolepsy. The V segment lost 5 bases and the J segment 7 bases; nucleotides outside the gene matches: 11. This CDR3 is 16 amino acids long. The germline V gene has CDR1 MDHEN and CDR2 SYDVKM. TCRdb's table, derived via immunoSEQ multiplex PCR, lists solely in-frame clones and lacks some. The profile shows approximately 22,000 clones, about 60% of them singletons. This clone showed up just once. Sequencing input: memory (CD45RA-) CD4+ T cells from blood. The chain uses TRBV28 and TRBJ1-6; 7 bases are a match to TRBD1. The origin of this receptor is a human donor in good health. Here the CDR3 DNA reads TGTGCCAGCAGTGAAGACAGGGCGGGTTCCAATTCACCCCTCCACTTT. It is translated as CASSEDRAGSNSPLHF.